Reported below is one T cell receptor (beta chain). Individuals drawn from 20 to 25 US areas were about 18 to 95 years old. This entry belongs to a study of blood T cell repertoires in COVID-19. Profiled with immunoSEQ multiplex PCR; TCRdb holds only in-frame clones, not every one. The data show some 290,000 clones, with approximately 91% seen just once and about 2.5% held by the top ten. This sequence originates from a woman aged 35 to 49 with acute COVID-19. Sequenced: PBMCs or T cells enriched from blood (not recorded which).

CDR3 sequence (DNA): TGCACCAGCAGCCAAAGCCACAGGGGGCTCCAAGAGACCCAGTACTTC. Translating gives CTSSQSHRGLQETQYF. The chain employs TRBV1 and TRBJ2-5; the table's D gene call, TRBD1, was not cross checked with the DNA. TRBV1 is classified as a pseudogene. There are 16 residues in the CDR3.